Each of the 18 T cell receptor beta chains below was sequenced from the same sample in a study of blood T cell repertoires in COVID-19. This table comes from immunoSEQ multiplex PCR, and its TCRdb copy is limited to in-frame clones, with some not included. The table lists about 140,000 clones, approximately 80% of them singletons. What was sequenced was peripheral blood. The receptor set was obtained from a man between 65 and 85 years old who had recovered from COVID-19.

This chain uses TRBV14 with TRBJ2-7; a possible D gene is TRBD2 (6 bases). The CDR3 is 19 residues long. Germline loops: CDR1 SGHDN, CDR2 FVKESK. V lost 0 bases and J 2 bases, leaving 23 bases between the germline ends. For the CDR3, the DNA is TGTGCCAGCAGCCAAGAGAGTGGTATAGCGGACCTTGCCCCCTACGAGCAGTACTTC. It specifies CASSQESGIADLAPYEQYF.

This clone was detected once. The chain joins TRBV7-9 to TRBJ2-6, with D perhaps matching TRBD1 (6 bases). Germline-derived CDR1 and CDR2 are SEHNR and FQNEAQ (reference sequence). The V and J ends lost 1 base and 0 bases respectively, with 16 bases between them. CDR3 size: 19 residues. The CDR3 DNA follows: TGTGCCAGCAGCTTAGTTGCAGGACAGAAATTCTCTGGGGCCAACGTCCTGACTTTC. It codes for CASSLVAGQKFSGANVLTF.

The genes are TRBV19 and TRBJ1-6, with D unclear. Germline CDR1 and CDR2: LNHDA and SQIVND (reference sequence). This CDR3 has 15 residues. The V gene lost 0 bases and the J gene lost 7 bases, with 10 bases spanning the gap. The CDR3 here is CASSIEEIGNSPLHF. DNA of the CDR3: TGTGCCAGTAGTATAGAGGAGATCGGGAATTCACCCCTCCACTTT.

This rearrangement joins TRBV10-3 to TRBJ1-1; 7 bases line up with TRBD1. The CDR3 spans 15 residues. V was pared by 10 bases and J by 0 bases, with 11 bases of the junction left unmatched. The germline CDR1 and CDR2 sequences are ENHRY and SYGVKD. This CDR3 reads CATSRGQGMNTEAFF. CDR3 in DNA: TGTGCCACCTCTAGGGGGCAGGGGATGAACACTGAAGCTTTCTTT.

This clone was seen a handful of times. V and J are TRBV18 and TRBJ2-5, with a possible D match to TRBD1 (6 bases). The length of the CDR3 is 14 residues. Between the trimmed V and J ends, which lost 2 bases and 5 bases, there was a span of 12 bases. In germline, CDR1 is KGHSH, CDR2 LQKENI. The DNA for the CDR3 is TGTGCCAGCTCACCAGACAGGCAGGCGGAGACCCAGTACTTC. Its protein product is CASSPDRQAETQYF.

A few counts support this clone. CDR3 nucleotides: TGTGCCAGCAGCTTAAGTTTTCAGGCTCACGAGCAGTACTTC. It is translated as CASSLSFQAHEQYF. The chain couples TRBV11-2 to TRBJ2-7; no clear D gene. Germline V gives CDR1 SGHAT, CDR2 FQNNGV. V was cut by 2 bases and J by 5 bases, with 13 bases left in between. This CDR3 has 14 amino acids.

This clone came up a few times. The chain combines TRBV19 with TRBJ2-1; D ambiguous. This CDR3 comprises 14 residues. Germline V gene sequence: CDR1 LNHDA, CDR2 SQIVND (reference sequence). Between the trimmed V and J ends, which lost 4 bases and 8 bases, there was a span of 15 bases. In DNA, the CDR3 is TGTGCCAGTAGTACTAACCTAGAGTTCGATGAGCAGTTCTTC. Translated, it gives CASSTNLEFDEQFF.

The chain uses TRBV4-1 and TRBJ2-1, with TRBD2 matching 7 bases. This CDR3 is built from 16 residues. V gave up 0 bases and J gave up 3 bases; unmatched junction bases: 5. Germline V lookup: CDR1 MGHRA, CDR2 YSYEKL. CDR3 amino acids: CASSQEGASGYNEQFF. CDR3 sequence (DNA): TGCGCCAGCAGCCAAGAAGGCGCTAGCGGCTACAATGAGCAGTTCTTC.

V usage is TRBV5-5 and J usage is TRBJ1-6; D is possibly TRBD1 (5 bases). Trimming took off 1 base at V and 5 bases at J, with 13 bases between the two ends. The CDR3 length is 16 residues. From germline, CDR1 is SGHKS and CDR2 YYEKEE (reference sequence). CDR3: CASSLRGGGNNSPLHF. Written as DNA, the CDR3 is TGTGCCAGCAGCTTGCGGGGCGGGGGTAATAATTCACCCCTCCACTTT. Filled out from reference TRBV5-5 and TRBJ1-6, the complete variable domain reads DAGVTQSPTHLIKTRGQQVTLRCSPISGHKSVSWYQQVLGQGPQFIFQYYEKEERGRGNFPDRFSARQFPNYSSELNVNALLLGDSALYLCASSLRGGGNNSPLHFGNGTRLTVT.

The V call is TRBV7-6, the J call TRBJ2-3, with 10 bases aligning to TRBD1. CDR1 is SGHVS, CDR2 FNYEAQ, per germline. Losses at the gene ends were 4 bases for V and 5 bases for J; bases not matched to a gene: 9. The length of the CDR3 is 16 residues. The CDR3 region is CASSSGTGVFQDTQYF. The CDR3 DNA reads TGTGCCAGCAGCTCCGGGACAGGGGTGTTTCAAGATACGCAGTATTTT. Full variable domain (rest looked up from reference TRBV7-6 and TRBJ2-3): GAGVSQSPRYKVTKRGQDVALRCDPISGHVSLYWYRQALGQGPEFLTYFNYEAQQDKSGLPNDRFSAERPEGSISTLTIQRTEQRDSAMYRCASSSGTGVFQDTQYFGPGTRLTVL.

The gene calls are TRBV10-1 and TRBJ1-6, with D perhaps matching TRBD1 (5 bases). The CDR3 runs 13 residues. V lost 4 bases and J 10 bases, leaving 11 bases between the germline ends. Germline V lookup: CDR1 WNHNN, CDR2 SYGVQD (reference sequence). The CDR3 is CASSVTGESPLHF. The CDR3 nucleotides read TGCGCCAGCAGTGTTACGGGGGAGTCACCCCTCCACTTT.

The chain links TRBV10-2 to TRBJ2-6, with TRBD1 matching 9 bases. This CDR3 spans 15 amino acids. Germline values: CDR1 WSHSY, CDR2 SAAADI. The junction had 1 base not matched to a gene; V was cut back by 6 bases and J by 1 base. In DNA, the CDR3 is TGCGCCAGCAGGGACAGGGGTTCTGGGGCCAACGTCCTGACTTTC. Translated: CASRDRGSGANVLTF.

This clone showed up just once. The genes are TRBV3-1 (or the pseudogene TRBV3-2) and TRBJ2-2; 7 positions agree with TRBD2. V lost 3 bases, J lost 5 bases, and 6 bases stayed unmatched. CDR3 size: 15 residues. Germline lookup yields CDR1 LGHDT and CDR2 YNNKEL (reference sequence). CDR3 sequence reads: CASSHVAGVTGELFF. In DNA, the CDR3 is TGTGCCAGCAGCCATGTTGCGGGAGTTACCGGGGAGCTGTTTTTT.

This chain uses TRBV6-5 with TRBJ2-1; TRBD2 agrees at 9 bases. Germline V gene data show CDR1 as MNHEY and CDR2 as SVGAGI. Trimming removed 2 bases from V and 5 bases from J; junction bases left unmatched: 7. The length of the CDR3 is 16 residues. CDR3 coding DNA: TGTGCCAGCAGTTACACCGGGACTAGCCCCGACAATGAGCAGTTCTTC. Its protein product is CASSYTGTSPDNEQFF.

V is TRBV29-1 and J is TRBJ2-1; D ambiguous. Deletions cut 4 bases from V and 4 bases from J, with 14 bases between. CDR1 and CDR2 from the germline V gene are SQVTM and ANQGSEA. This CDR3 spans 14 amino acids. CDR3 in DNA: TGCAGCGTTGCGCGAGGTTCCGATTACAATGAGCAGTTCTTC. Its translation is CSVARGSDYNEQFF.

The gene calls are TRBV25-1 and TRBJ2-5; 11 bases fit TRBD2. The V gene's germline CDR1 is MGHDK and CDR2 SYGVNS. Trimming removed 2 bases from V and 2 bases from J; junction bases left unmatched: 7. There are 17 residues in the CDR3. The CDR3 here is CASSEGGLADPQETQYF. In nucleotides, the CDR3 is TGTGCCAGCAGTGAAGGGGGACTAGCGGATCCTCAAGAGACCCAGTACTTC.

The chain combines TRBV19 with TRBJ2-3; 10 bases fit TRBD2. The CDR3 covers 16 residues. J lost 1 base, V lost 6 bases, and 7 bases had no gene match. Germline V gives CDR1 LNHDA, CDR2 SQIVND (reference sequence). CDR3 in amino acids: CASRRQSGRGTDTQYF. The CDR3 bases are TGTGCCAGTAGAAGACAGAGCGGGAGGGGCACAGATACGCAGTATTTT. The whole variable domain, remainder taken from reference TRBV19 and TRBJ2-3, is DGGITQSPKYLFRKEGQNVTLSCEQNLNHDAMYWYRQDPGQGLRLIYYSQIVNDFQKGDIAEGYSVSREKKESFPLTVTSAQKNPTAFYLCASRRQSGRGTDTQYFGPGTRLTVL.

This rearrangement joins TRBV5-1 to TRBJ2-1; 8 nucleotides align to TRBD1. This CDR3 is built from 14 residues. Germline CDR1 is SGHRS and CDR2 is YFSETQ. The junction had 4 bases not matched to a gene; V was cut back by 0 bases and J by 8 bases. CDR3 residues: CASSLGDRSDEQFF. In DNA form, the CDR3 reads TGCGCCAGCAGCTTGGGGGACAGGAGTGATGAGCAGTTCTTC.